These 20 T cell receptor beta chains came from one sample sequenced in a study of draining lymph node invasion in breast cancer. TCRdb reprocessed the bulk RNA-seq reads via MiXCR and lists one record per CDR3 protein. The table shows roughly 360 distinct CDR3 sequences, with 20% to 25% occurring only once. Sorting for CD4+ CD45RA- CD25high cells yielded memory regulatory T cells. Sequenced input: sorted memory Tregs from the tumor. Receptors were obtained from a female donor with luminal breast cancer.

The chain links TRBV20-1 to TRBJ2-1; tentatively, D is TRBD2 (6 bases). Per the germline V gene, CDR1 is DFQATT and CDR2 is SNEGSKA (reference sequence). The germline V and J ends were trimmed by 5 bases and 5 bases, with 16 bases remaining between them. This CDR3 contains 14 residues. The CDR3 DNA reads TGCAGTGCTGAGTCTCGGGAGAGCGACAATGAGCAGTTCTTC. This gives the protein CSAESRESDNEQFF.

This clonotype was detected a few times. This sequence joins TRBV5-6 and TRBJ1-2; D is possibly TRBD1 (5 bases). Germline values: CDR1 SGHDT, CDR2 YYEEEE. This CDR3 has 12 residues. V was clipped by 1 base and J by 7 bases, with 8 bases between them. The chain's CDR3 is CASSLTGGGYTF. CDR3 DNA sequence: TGTGCCAGCAGCTTGACAGGAGGTGGCTACACCTTC.

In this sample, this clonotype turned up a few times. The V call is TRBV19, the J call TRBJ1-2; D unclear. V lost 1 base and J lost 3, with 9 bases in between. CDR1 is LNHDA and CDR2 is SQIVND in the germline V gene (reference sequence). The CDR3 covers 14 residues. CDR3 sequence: CASSIAGEHYGYTF. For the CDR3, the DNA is TGTGCCAGTAGTATAGCCGGGGAACACTATGGCTACACCTTC.

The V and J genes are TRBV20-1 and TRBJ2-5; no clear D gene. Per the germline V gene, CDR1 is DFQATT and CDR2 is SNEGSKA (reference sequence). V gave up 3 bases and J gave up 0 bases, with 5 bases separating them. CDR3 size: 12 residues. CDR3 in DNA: TGCAGTGCTAGCCCGTACCAAGAGACCCAGTACTTC. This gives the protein CSASPYQETQYF.

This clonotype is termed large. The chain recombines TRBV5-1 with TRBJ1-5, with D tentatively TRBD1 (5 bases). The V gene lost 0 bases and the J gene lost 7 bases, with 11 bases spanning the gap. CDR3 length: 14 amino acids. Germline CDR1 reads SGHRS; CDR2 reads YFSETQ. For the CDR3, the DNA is TGCGCCAGCAGCTTGGGAGGGGCGCAACAGCCCCAGCATTTT. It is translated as CASSLGGAQQPQHF.

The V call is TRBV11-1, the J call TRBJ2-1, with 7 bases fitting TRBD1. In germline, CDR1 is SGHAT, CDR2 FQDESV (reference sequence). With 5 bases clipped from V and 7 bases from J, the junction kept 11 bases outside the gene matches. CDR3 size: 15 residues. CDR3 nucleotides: TGTGCCAGCAGCCCGACTGGGACAGTCTGGAATGAGCAGTTCTTC. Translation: CASSPTGTVWNEQFF.

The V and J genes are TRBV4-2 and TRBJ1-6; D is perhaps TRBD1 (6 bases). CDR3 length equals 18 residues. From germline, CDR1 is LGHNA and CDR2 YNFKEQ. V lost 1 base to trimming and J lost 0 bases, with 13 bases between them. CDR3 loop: CASSQGSKGGSYNSPLHF. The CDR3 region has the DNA TGTGCCAGCAGCCAAGGGTCTAAGGGGGGCTCCTATAATTCACCCCTCCACTTT.

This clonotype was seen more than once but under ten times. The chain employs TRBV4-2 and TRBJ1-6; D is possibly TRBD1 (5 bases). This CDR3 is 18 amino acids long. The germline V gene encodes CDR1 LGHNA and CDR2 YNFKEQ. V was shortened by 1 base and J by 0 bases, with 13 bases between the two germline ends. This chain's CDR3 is CASSQGSKGSSYNSPLHF. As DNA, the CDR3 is TGTGCCAGCAGCCAAGGGTCTAAGGGGAGCTCCTATAATTCACCCCTCCACTTT.

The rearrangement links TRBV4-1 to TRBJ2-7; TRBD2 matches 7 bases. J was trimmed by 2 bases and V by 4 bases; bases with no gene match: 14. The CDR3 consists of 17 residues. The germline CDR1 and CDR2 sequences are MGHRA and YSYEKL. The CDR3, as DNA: TGCGCCAGCAGCCCTCATATAAACGGGCTAGCGGCCTACGAGCAGTACTTC. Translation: CASSPHINGLAAYEQYF.

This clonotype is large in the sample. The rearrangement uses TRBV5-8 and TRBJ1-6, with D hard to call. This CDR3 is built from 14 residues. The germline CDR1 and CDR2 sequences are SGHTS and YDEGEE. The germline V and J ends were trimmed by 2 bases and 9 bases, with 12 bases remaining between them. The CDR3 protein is CASSFQGKVSPLHF. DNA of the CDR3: TGTGCCAGCAGCTTTCAAGGGAAAGTTTCACCCCTCCACTTT.

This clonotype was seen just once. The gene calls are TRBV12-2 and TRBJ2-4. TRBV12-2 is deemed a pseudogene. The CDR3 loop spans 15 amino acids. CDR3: CASRSRVPMENIQYF. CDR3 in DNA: TGTGCAAGTCGCTCTCGAGTTCCCATGGAAAACATTCAGTACTTC.

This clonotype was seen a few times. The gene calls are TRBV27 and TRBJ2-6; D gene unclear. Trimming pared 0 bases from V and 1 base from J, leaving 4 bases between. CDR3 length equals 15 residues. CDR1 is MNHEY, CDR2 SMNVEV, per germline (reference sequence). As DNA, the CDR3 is TGTGCCAGCAGTTTATCTTGGTCTGGGGCCAACGTCCTGACTTTC. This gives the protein CASSLSWSGANVLTF.

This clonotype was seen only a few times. This CDR3 reads CASSHDRGREDTEAFF. The DNA for the CDR3 is TGTGCCAGCAGCCATGACAGGGGGCGGGAGGACACTGAAGCTTTCTTT. This chain connects TRBV28 to TRBJ1-1; 10 bases line up with TRBD1. The ends lost 6 bases at V and 3 bases at J; junction bases unmatched: 10. Germline loops: CDR1 MDHEN, CDR2 SYDVKM. The CDR3 has 16 residues.

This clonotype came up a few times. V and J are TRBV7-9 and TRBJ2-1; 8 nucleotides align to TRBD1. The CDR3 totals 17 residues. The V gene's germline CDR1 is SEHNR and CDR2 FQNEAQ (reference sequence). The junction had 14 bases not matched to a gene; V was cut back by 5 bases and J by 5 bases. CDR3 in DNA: TGTGCCAGCAGCCACAGCTTAGTCCCGGGACAGGACAATGAGCAGTTCTTC. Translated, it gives CASSHSLVPGQDNEQFF.

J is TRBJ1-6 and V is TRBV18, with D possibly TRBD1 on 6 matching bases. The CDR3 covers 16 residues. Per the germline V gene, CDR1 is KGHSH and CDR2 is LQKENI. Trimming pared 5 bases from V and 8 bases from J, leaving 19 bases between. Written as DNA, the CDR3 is TGTGCCAGCTCAAGTCAGGGGCCCTATGGCTATTCACCCCTCCACTTT. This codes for CASSSQGPYGYSPLHF.

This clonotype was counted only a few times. DNA of the CDR3: TGCTCCGCCCGAAGGGGAAACACAGATACGCAGTATTTT. As protein: CSARRGNTDTQYF. V and J are TRBV20-1 and TRBJ2-3; tentative D call: TRBD1 (5 bases). This CDR3 region has 13 residues. Germline values: CDR1 DFQATT, CDR2 SNEGSKA (reference sequence).

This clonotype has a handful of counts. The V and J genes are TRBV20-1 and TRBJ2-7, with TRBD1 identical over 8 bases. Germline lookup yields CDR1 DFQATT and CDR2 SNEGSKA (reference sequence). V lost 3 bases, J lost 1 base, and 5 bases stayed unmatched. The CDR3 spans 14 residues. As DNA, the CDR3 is TGCAGTGCTAGGGACAGGGTTGGGTCCTACGAGCAGTACTTC. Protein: CSARDRVGSYEQYF.

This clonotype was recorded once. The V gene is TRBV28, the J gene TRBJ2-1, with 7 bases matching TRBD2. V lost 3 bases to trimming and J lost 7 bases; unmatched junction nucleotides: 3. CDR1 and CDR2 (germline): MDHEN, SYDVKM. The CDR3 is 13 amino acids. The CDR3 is CASSFLRENEQFF. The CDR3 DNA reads TGTGCCAGCAGTTTTCTGCGGGAGAATGAGCAGTTCTTC.

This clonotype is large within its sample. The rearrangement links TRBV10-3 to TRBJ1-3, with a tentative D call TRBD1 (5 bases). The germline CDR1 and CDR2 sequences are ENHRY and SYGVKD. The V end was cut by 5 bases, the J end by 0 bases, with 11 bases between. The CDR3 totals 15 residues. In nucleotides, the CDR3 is TGTGCCATCAGTCCCGACAGCGCCTCTGGAAACACCATATATTTT. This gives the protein CAISPDSASGNTIYF.

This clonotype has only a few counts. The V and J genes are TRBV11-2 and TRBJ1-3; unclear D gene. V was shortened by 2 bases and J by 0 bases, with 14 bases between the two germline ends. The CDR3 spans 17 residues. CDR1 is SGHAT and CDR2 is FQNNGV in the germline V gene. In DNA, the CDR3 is TGTGCCAGCAGCTTATCTAACAGTTGGAGCTCTGGAAACACCATATATTTT. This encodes CASSLSNSWSSGNTIYF.